This TCR beta chain was documented in a study of blood T cells in healthy people across ages. V lost 5 bases and J lost 5, with 17 bases in between. Germline assignment: CDR1 SEHNR and CDR2 FQNEAQ (reference sequence). This CDR3 spans 15 amino acids. Primers used in a second PCR of about 6 to 11 cycles were a sample-barcoded 5' primer and a J-beta primer mix. MiXCR was run by TCRdb on the 5' RACE reads, yielding one entry per CDR3 protein. The repertoire includes about 1.4 million distinct CDR3 sequences, roughly 59% of them detected once, and over 5.5% sits in the top ten. The receptor comes from a man younger than 35 in good health. The source material was blood. This chain connects TRBV7-9 to TRBJ2-3; D remains ambiguous. The CDR3 DNA is TGTGCCAGCAGCCCCATCGGGCCCGGGCTAGATACGCAGTATTTT. Translated: CASSPIGPGLDTQYF.